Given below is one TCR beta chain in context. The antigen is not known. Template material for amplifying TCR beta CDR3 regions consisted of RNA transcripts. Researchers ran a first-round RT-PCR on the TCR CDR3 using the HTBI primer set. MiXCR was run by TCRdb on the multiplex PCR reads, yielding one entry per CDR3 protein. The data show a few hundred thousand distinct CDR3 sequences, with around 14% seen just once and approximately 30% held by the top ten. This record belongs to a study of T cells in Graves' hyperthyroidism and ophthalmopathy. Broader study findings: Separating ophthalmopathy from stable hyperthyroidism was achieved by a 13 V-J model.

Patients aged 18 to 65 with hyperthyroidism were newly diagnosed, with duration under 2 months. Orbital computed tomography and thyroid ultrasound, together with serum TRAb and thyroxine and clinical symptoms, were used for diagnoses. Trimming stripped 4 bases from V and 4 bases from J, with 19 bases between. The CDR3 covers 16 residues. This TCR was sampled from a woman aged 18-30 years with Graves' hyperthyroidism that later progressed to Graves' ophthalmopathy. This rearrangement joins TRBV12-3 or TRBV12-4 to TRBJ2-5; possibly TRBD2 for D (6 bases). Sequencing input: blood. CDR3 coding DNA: TGTGCCAGCAGTTCCTCCCTGGCGGGGTCGTCAGAGACCCAGTACTTC. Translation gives CASSSSLAGSSETQYF.